A single sample gave rise to the 15 T cell receptor beta chains below, sequenced in a study of shared clonotypes between healthy human individuals. Profiled with immunoSEQ multiplex PCR; TCRdb holds only in-frame clones, not every one. This table has roughly 700,000 clones, about 74% appearing once. What was sequenced was memory CD4+ T cells sorted from blood. Indicated subset: CD45RA-negative fraction. The source of these receptors is a woman aged 25 to 39 in good health.

Comment on this clone: Other DNA sequences in the same sample also yield this CDR3. J is TRBJ1-1 and V is TRBV7-9; the D is unclear. CDR3 size: 13 residues. Deletions cut 5 bases from V and 1 base from J, with 8 bases between. CDR1 is SEHNR and CDR2 is FQNEAQ in the germline V gene (reference sequence). The CDR3 DNA reads TGTGCCAGCAGCCCGACTCAGAACACTGAAGCTTTCTTT. Translated: CASSPTQNTEAFF.

This clone was recorded many times. The rearrangement joins TRBV4-1 to TRBJ2-3; perhaps TRBD2 as D (6 bases). There are 18 residues in the CDR3. Looked up from germline, CDR1 is MGHRA and CDR2 is YSYEKL. Trimming stripped 0 bases from V and 0 bases from J, with 16 bases between. This CDR3 is CASSQDTGEAASTDTQYF. DNA for the CDR3: TGCGCCAGCAGCCAAGATACCGGGGAGGCTGCTAGCACAGATACGCAGTATTTT.

J is TRBJ2-5 and V is TRBV28; D unclear. From germline, CDR1 is MDHEN and CDR2 SYDVKM. CDR3 length: 16 amino acids. Trimming took 1 base from V and 6 from J, leaving 18 bases between them. The CDR3 DNA is TGTGCCAGCAGTTTATTATCGCTTGGGGTTCCACAGACCCAGTACTTC. It codes for CASSLLSLGVPQTQYF.

This clone occurred a few times. The chain combines TRBV10-1 with TRBJ2-2, with 7 positions matching TRBD1. V was pared by 10 bases and J by 4 bases, with 6 bases of the junction left unmatched. Germline V gene sequence: CDR1 WNHNN, CDR2 SYGVQD (reference sequence). The CDR3 runs to 13 residues. The CDR3 nucleotides are TGCGCCACTCGGCGGACAGGCACCGGGGAGCTGTTTTTT. It encodes CATRRTGTGELFF.

This clone was detected only a few times. This sequence joins TRBV6-1 and TRBJ2-2; D is perhaps TRBD1 (5 bases). The V end was cut by 10 bases, the J end by 1 base, with 10 bases between. Germline V gene data show CDR1 as MNHNS and CDR2 as SASEGT. The CDR3 is 13 amino acids. CDR3: CATQDRNTGELFF. Here the CDR3 DNA reads TGTGCCACGCAAGACAGGAACACCGGGGAGCTGTTTTTT.

The chain joins TRBV6-5 to TRBJ1-1; the D is unclear. Germline V gene data show CDR1 as MNHEY and CDR2 as SVGAGI. Trimming took 1 base from V and 1 from J, leaving 7 bases between them. The CDR3 totals 14 residues. This CDR3 is CASSYLGRNTEAFF. The CDR3 nucleotides are TGTGCCAGCAGTTACTTGGGCCGGAACACTGAAGCTTTCTTT.

The chain carries TRBV9 and TRBJ2-1; 9 bases fit TRBD1. The V gene end was trimmed by 0 bases and the J gene end by 2 bases; junction bases not matched to a gene: 0. The length of the CDR3 is 15 residues. Germline V lookup: CDR1 SGDLS, CDR2 YYNGEE. The CDR3 loop is CASSVGDRAYNEQFF. The CDR3 nucleotides are TGTGCCAGCAGCGTAGGGGACAGGGCCTACAATGAGCAGTTCTTC.

The chain links TRBV30 to TRBJ1-3; D is possibly TRBD1 (5 bases). The CDR3 has 14 residues. Trimming removed 6 bases from V and 4 bases from J, with 16 bases in between. Germline lookup yields CDR1 GTSNPN and CDR2 SVGIG (reference sequence). DNA for the CDR3: TGTGCCTGTACCCGGGGCGACTCCGGAAACACCATATATTTT. Translation gives CACTRGDSGNTIYF.

V is TRBV6-6 and J is TRBJ1-1; possible D gene TRBD1, 5 bases. This CDR3 comprises 14 residues. Germline V gene sequence: CDR1 MNHNY, CDR2 SVGAGI (reference sequence). Trimming shortened V by 2 bases and J by 3 bases, and 10 bases separated the two germline ends. Here the CDR3 DNA reads TGTGCCAGCAGTTACGTCCAGGGTTACACTGAAGCTTTCTTT. Translation: CASSYVQGYTEAFF.

The chain has TRBV7-9 and TRBJ1-4; 8 bases are shared with TRBD1. The CDR3 sequence is 17 residues long. Germline assignment: CDR1 SEHNR and CDR2 FQNEAQ (reference sequence). V trimming: 4 bases; J trimming: 4 bases; junction bases outside the gene matches: 11. The CDR3 sequence: CASSYGQGALNNEKLFF. The CDR3 coding sequence is TGTGCCAGCAGCTACGGACAGGGCGCGTTAAATAATGAAAAACTGTTTTTT.

The chain recombines TRBV5-4 with TRBJ2-5; D is unclear. V lost 5 bases and J 2 bases, leaving 16 bases between the germline ends. The CDR3 has 15 amino acids. Germline CDR1 and CDR2: SGHNT and YYREEE (reference sequence). CDR3 in DNA: TGTGCCAGCAGTCGACGAGAAGGAATACAAGAGACCCAGTACTTC. Protein product: CASSRREGIQETQYF.

This sequence joins TRBV5-1 and TRBJ2-7; 7 positions agree with TRBD2. CDR3 length equals 16 residues. CDR1 is SGHRS and CDR2 is YFSETQ in the germline V gene. Unmatched junction bases numbered 12, after V lost 3 bases and J lost 3 bases. CDR3 coding DNA: TGCGCCAGCAGCTCCGTCGGGGGGAGCGGGCTCTACGAGCAGTACTTC. It codes for CASSSVGGSGLYEQYF.

The chain employs TRBV7-9 and TRBJ2-3; D ambiguous. The germline V gene encodes CDR1 SEHNR and CDR2 FQNEAQ (reference sequence). The ends were cut back, 6 bases at V and 0 bases at J, with 13 bases in the middle. There are 15 residues in the CDR3. Here the CDR3 reads CASSRLSTSTDTQYF. For the CDR3, the DNA is TGTGCCAGCAGTCGACTGTCTACTAGCACAGATACGCAGTATTTT.

This clone was observed a handful of times. The CDR3 reads CSARSGARGFF. The CDR3 DNA follows: TGCAGTGCTAGATCCGGGGCTAGGGGTTTCTTT. The chain links TRBV20-1 to TRBJ1-1; possibly TRBD1 for D (5 bases). Germline V gene sequence: CDR1 DFQATT, CDR2 SNEGSKA (reference sequence). The CDR3 sequence is 11 residues long. V was shortened by 2 bases and J by 13 bases, with 14 bases between the two germline ends.

This clone was counted between two and nine times. The V and J genes are TRBV6-1 and TRBJ1-2; D remains unclear. CDR1 is MNHNS, CDR2 SASEGT, per germline. Trimming shortened V by 5 bases and J by 5 bases, and 9 bases separated the two germline ends. CDR3 length: 12 amino acids. The CDR3 region has the DNA TGTGCCAGCAGTCTTCAGGAGTATGGCTACACCTTC. The encoded protein is CASSLQEYGYTF.